This is a list of T cell receptor beta chains from one sample in a study of blood T cell repertoires in COVID-19. Repertoires were generated with immunoSEQ multiplex PCR, while TCRdb's copy carries only in-frame clones and drops some. Among around 250,000 clones, more than 65% were seen once, and the ten largest hold around 3.5%. The source material was PBMCs or T cells enriched from blood (not recorded which). These receptors all come from a man between 50 and 59 years old who had recovered from COVID-19. The conserved cysteine and the conserved F or W are not part of the CDR3 here.

v_call: TRBV6-2/TRBV6-3
j_call: TRBJ1-2
cdr3_aa: ASSARDRGGENKENYGYT

v_call: TRBV30
j_call: TRBJ1-5
cdr3_aa: AWSSVSQEPQH

v_call: TRBV3-1/TRBV3-2
j_call: TRBJ1-1
cdr3_aa: ASSLTGANTEAF

v_call: TRBV19
j_call: TRBJ1-1
cdr3_aa: ASSYGGHVAF

v_call: TRBV19
j_call: TRBJ1-6
cdr3_aa: ASMRGQLNAPLH

v_call: TRBV5-6
j_call: TRBJ1-2
cdr3_aa: ASTRGAGGDYGYT

v_call: TRBV5-6
j_call: TRBJ2-5
cdr3_aa: ASRAGWGQETQY

v_call: TRBV10-3
j_call: TRBJ1-2
cdr3_aa: AIAREGGYT

v_call: TRBV4-3
j_call: TRBJ2-2
cdr3_aa: ASSRGQGVPGELF

v_call: TRBV10-3
j_call: TRBJ1-2
cdr3_aa: AISESGTVHGYT

v_call: TRBV5-1
j_call: TRBJ2-3
cdr3_aa: ASSLLGKSTDTQY

v_call: TRBV11-3
j_call: TRBJ2-7
cdr3_aa: ASGNRGYEQY

v_call: TRBV18
j_call: TRBJ2-6
cdr3_aa: ASSQGGAGANVLT

v_call: TRBV24-1
j_call: TRBJ2-3
cdr3_aa: ATSDLGTGGGDTQY

v_call: TRBV9
j_call: TRBJ2-1
cdr3_aa: ASSVYSGSAEQF

v_call: TRBV10-3
j_call: TRBJ1-2
cdr3_aa: ASKWNQGSGYT

v_call: TRBV11-2
j_call: TRBJ2-3
cdr3_aa: ASSLETGGAHTQY

v_call: TRBV19
j_call: TRBJ1-2
cdr3_aa: ATRWGGINYGYT

v_call: TRBV7-2
j_call: TRBJ1-1
cdr3_aa: ASSFPQGATEAF

v_call: TRBV6-5
j_call: TRBJ2-7
cdr3_aa: ASSYPPGQGAHEQY

v_call: TRBV6-5
j_call: TRBJ2-3
cdr3_aa: ASSYWGVADTQY

v_call: TRBV12-5
j_call: TRBJ2-1
cdr3_aa: ASGRTGGTRNEQF

v_call: TRBV6-2/TRBV6-3
j_call: TRBJ1-5
cdr3_aa: ASSTDGKDQPQH

v_call: TRBV5-8
j_call: TRBJ1-3
cdr3_aa: ASSPGTAGNTIY

v_call: TRBV11-2
j_call: TRBJ2-3
cdr3_aa: ASSYQRADTQY

v_call: TRBV6-5
j_call: TRBJ1-3
cdr3_aa: ASRWDFSSGNTIY

v_call: TRBV5-1
j_call: TRBJ1-6
cdr3_aa: ASSSNPGTTFSPLH

v_call: TRBV5-1
j_call: TRBJ1-6
cdr3_aa: ASNTGNSPLH

v_call: TRBV27
j_call: TRBJ2-1
cdr3_aa: ASSFLVSYNEQF